The clone carrying this T cell receptor (beta chain) was observed many times. Its antigen is unidentified. Criteria for exclusion of patients were uncontrolled infection, other autoimmune disease, pregnancy or lactation. This sample was taken from a study of T cells in Graves' hyperthyroidism and ophthalmopathy. RNA transcripts gave rise to amplified TCR beta CDR3 regions. First-round RT-PCR of the TCR CDR3 relied on the HTBI primer set. TCRdb reanalysed the multiplex PCR reads using MiXCR and keeps one entry per CDR3 protein. The repertoire consists of hundreds of thousands of distinct CDR3 sequences, with 13% to 15% occurring once and the leading ten covering approximately 15%. Germline CDR1 and CDR2: LGHDT and YNNKEL (reference sequence). The V segment lost 0 bases and the J segment 3 bases; nucleotides outside the gene matches: 2. The CDR3 is 15 residues long. Overall study results and limits: The majority of expanded thyroid clonotypes above 0.001 also appeared in blood.

The sequence came from a woman aged 40-49 years with Graves' hyperthyroidism. V and J are TRBV3-1 and TRBJ2-5; TRBD2 matches at 9 bases. Sequenced sample: blood. The DNA of the CDR3 is TGTGCCAGCAGCCAAGAAGCTAGCGGGAAAGAGACCCAGTACTTC. Translation: CASSQEASGKETQYF.